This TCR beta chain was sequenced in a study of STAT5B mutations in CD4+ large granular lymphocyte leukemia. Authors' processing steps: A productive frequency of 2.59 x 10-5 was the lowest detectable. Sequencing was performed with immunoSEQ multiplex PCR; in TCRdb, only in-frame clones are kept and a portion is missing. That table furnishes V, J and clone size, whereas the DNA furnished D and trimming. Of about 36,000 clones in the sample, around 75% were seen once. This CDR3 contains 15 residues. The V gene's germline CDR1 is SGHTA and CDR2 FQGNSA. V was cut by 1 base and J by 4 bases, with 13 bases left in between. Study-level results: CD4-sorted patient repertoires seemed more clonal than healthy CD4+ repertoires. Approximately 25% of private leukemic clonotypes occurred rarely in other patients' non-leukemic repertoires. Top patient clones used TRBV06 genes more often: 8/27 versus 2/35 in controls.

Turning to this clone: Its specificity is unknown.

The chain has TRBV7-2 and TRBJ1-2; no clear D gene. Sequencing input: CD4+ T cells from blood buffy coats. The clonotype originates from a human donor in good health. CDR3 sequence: CASSLEGRVAYGYTF. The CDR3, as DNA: TGTGCCAGCAGCTTAGAAGGCAGAGTAGCCTATGGCTACACCTTC.